The rows below give T cell receptor beta chains drawn from one sample of a study of T cell changes during pregnancy in multiple sclerosis. TCRdb keeps only in-frame clones here, not all; method: immunoSEQ multiplex PCR. The repertoire has around 68,000 clones, 80% to 95% of them found once; the top ten carry 0.43%. This material consisted of CD4+ T cells from peripheral blood mononuclear cells, taken before pregnancy. These receptors originate from a female donor with multiple sclerosis, enrolled in a pregnancy study. Both conserved end residues are part of each CDR3. A D gene is named only where the DNA matches it firmly. Size values are once, few and many counts, or a class for expanded clones, and some rows have none.

v_gene	abundance	j_gene	d_gene	CDR3aa	CDR3nt
TRBV9	once	TRBJ2-2	-	CASSIRDLNTGELFF	TGTGCCAGCAGCATCCGGGACTTGAACACCGGGGAGCTGTTTTTT
TRBV5-4	-	TRBJ1-5	-	CASSLTGSDQPQHF	TGTGCCAGCAGCTTGACAGGATCGGATCAGCCCCAGCATTTT
TRBV5-6	-	TRBJ2-3	-	CASSLGPGQITDTQYF	TGTGCCAGCAGCTTGGGCCCCGGACAGATCACAGATACGCAGTATTTT
TRBV7-6	once	TRBJ2-7	-	CASSLGVGVASYEQYF	TGTGCCAGCAGCTTAGGGGTAGGAGTAGCGAGCTACGAGCAGTACTTC
TRBV12-5	-	TRBJ2-2	TRBD1	CASGLAQTGAGELFF	TGTGCTAGTGGTTTGGCCCAGACAGGGGCCGGGGAGCTGTTTTTT
TRBV5-1	-	TRBJ2-1	-	CASSPWGVGVGNEQFF	TGCGCCAGCAGCCCTTGGGGGGTCGGAGTTGGTAATGAGCAGTTCTTC
TRBV10-1	-	TRBJ2-1	-	CASTQGRYNEQFF	TGCGCCAGCACCCAAGGGAGGTACAATGAGCAGTTCTTC
TRBV6-1	-	TRBJ2-7	-	CASSILGDSEQYF	-
TRBV9	-	TRBJ1-2	-	CASSVGQLRAPHGYTF	TGTGCCAGCAGCGTCGGCCAGCTCAGGGCCCCACATGGCTACACCTTC
TRBV30	-	TRBJ1-5	-	CAWSETGHQPQHF	TGTGCCTGGAGTGAAACAGGTCATCAGCCCCAGCATTTT
TRBV6-5	-	TRBJ2-1	-	CASSAVQGNEQFF	TGTGCCAGCAGTGCTGTCCAGGGCAATGAGCAGTTCTTC
TRBV10-3	-	TRBJ2-7	TRBD2	CAITPGAGDEQYF	TGTGCCATCACCCCAGGAGCGGGAGATGAGCAGTACTTC
TRBV5-6	-	TRBJ2-6	TRBD1	CASSLQGVVAGANVLTF	TGTGCCAGCAGCTTACAGGGGGTAGTCGCTGGGGCCAACGTCCTGACTTTC
TRBV19	-	TRBJ1-5	TRBD1	CASSETQGANQPQHF	TGTGCCAGTAGCGAAACCCAGGGGGCCAATCAGCCCCAGCATTTT
TRBV4-1	-	TRBJ1-2	TRBD1	CASSQLTGKLRGYTF	TGCGCCAGCAGCCAATTGACAGGGAAATTGAGGGGCTACACCTTC
TRBV9	-	TRBJ2-2	TRBD1	CASSPRDRGHTGELFF	TGTGCCAGCAGCCCCCGGGACAGGGGACACACCGGGGAGCTGTTTTTT
TRBV14	-	TRBJ2-3	-	CASSQIRWSGTDTQYF	TGTGCCAGCAGCCAAATCCGGTGGTCTGGCACAGATACGCAGTATTTT
TRBV7-6	once	TRBJ2-2	-	CASSLVLASNTGELFF	TGTGCCAGCAGCTTAGTACTAGCCTCGAACACCGGGGAGCTGTTTTTT
TRBV14	-	TRBJ2-3	TRBD2	CASSPWTSPGDTQYF	TGTGCCAGCAGCCCCTGGACTAGCCCGGGAGATACGCAGTATTTT
TRBV25-1	-	TRBJ2-3	-	CASSENPGVGTDTQYF	TGTGCCAGCAGTGAAAATCCGGGTGTCGGCACAGATACGCAGTATTTT
TRBV27	-	TRBJ1-5	-	CASSFQAGENQPQHF	TGTGCCAGCAGTTTCCAGGCAGGGGAAAATCAGCCCCAGCATTTT
TRBV5-1	-	TRBJ2-1	-	CASSLAAISSYNEQFF	TGCGCCAGCAGCTTGGCAGCGATCAGCTCCTACAATGAGCAGTTCTTC
TRBV6-1	few	TRBJ1-6	-	CASRKTGATPSLHF	TGTGCCAGCAGAAAGACAGGAGCAACCCCCTCCCTCCACTTT
TRBV2	-	TRBJ1-2	TRBD1	CASSAGQGNYGYTF	TGTGCCAGCAGCGCGGGACAGGGCAACTATGGCTACACCTTC
TRBV4-1	-	TRBJ2-3	-	CASSQVQGWVGDTQYF	TGCGCCAGCAGCCAAGTTCAGGGGTGGGTCGGAGATACGCAGTATTTT
TRBV28	-	TRBJ2-3	-	CASRSGSTDTQYF	TGTGCCAGCAGGAGCGGAAGCACAGATACGCAGTATTTT
TRBV6-6	-	TRBJ1-1	-	CASSQLIYTEAFF	TGTGCCAGCAGTCAACTTATTTACACTGAAGCTTTCTTT
TRBV5-1	-	TRBJ1-4	TRBD1	CASSPRQGTSEKLFF	TGCGCCAGCAGTCCCAGACAGGGTACGAGCGAAAAACTGTTTTTT
TRBV19	once	TRBJ1-4	-	CASSLGTGTNEKLFF	TGTGCCAGTAGTCTGGGTACAGGGACTAATGAAAAACTGTTTTTT
TRBV10-3	-	TRBJ1-4	-	CAISEGPQGEKLFF	TGTGCCATCAGTGAGGGCCCACAGGGTGAAAAACTGTTTTTT
TRBV6-1	-	TRBJ1-1	-	CASRLTGQNTEAFF	TGTGCCAGCAGGTTAACAGGGCAGAACACTGAAGCTTTCTTT
TRBV27	-	TRBJ1-6	TRBD1	CASCPGTGGSYNSPLHF	TGTGCCAGCTGCCCCGGGACAGGGGGGTCCTATAATTCACCCCTCCACTTT
TRBV7-8	once	TRBJ2-7	TRBD1	CASTRTQGAHEQYF	TGTGCCAGCACCCGAACGCAGGGGGCCCACGAGCAGTACTTC
TRBV27	-	TRBJ1-5	TRBD1	CASSLDRVSNQPQHF	TGTGCCAGCAGCCTCGACAGGGTTAGCAATCAGCCCCAGCATTTT
TRBV27	few	TRBJ1-5	-	CASSLQGAQPQHF	TGTGCCAGCAGTTTACAAGGGGCTCAGCCCCAGCATTTT
TRBV5-5	-	TRBJ1-1	-	CASSLGSGVNTEAFF	TGTGCCAGCAGCTTGGGTTCGGGGGTGAACACTGAAGCTTTCTTT
TRBV9	-	TRBJ2-3	TRBD2	CASSPQGAGVVDTQYF	TGTGCCAGCAGCCCACAGGGAGCGGGAGTGGTAGATACGCAGTATTTT
TRBV5-8	-	TRBJ2-1	-	CASSEGWTNNEQFF	TGTGCCAGCAGCGAGGGATGGACCAACAATGAGCAGTTCTTC
TRBV4-2	-	TRBJ2-2	-	CASSQARQPGELFF	TGTGCCAGCAGCCAGGCTCGACAGCCCGGGGAGCTGTTTTTT
TRBV7-2	-	TRBJ1-2	-	CASSLGTDNYGYTF	TGTGCCAGCAGCTTAGGGACAGATAACTATGGCTACACCTTC
TRBV4-1	-	TRBJ2-1	TRBD1	CASSQEGGLREQFF	TGCGCCAGCAGCCAAGAAGGGGGCCTGAGAGAGCAGTTCTTC
TRBV30	-	TRBJ2-3	TRBD2	CAWERERGTDTQYF	TGTGCCTGGGAGCGGGAGCGGGGCACAGATACGCAGTATTTT
TRBV7-9	-	TRBJ2-7	TRBD1	CASSSYTLGRGRYEQYF	TGTGCCAGCAGCTCTTATACCCTGGGCAGGGGGCGATACGAGCAGTACTTC
TRBV11-2	-	TRBJ1-1	TRBD1	CASAWDRATEAFF	TGTGCCAGCGCTTGGGACAGGGCCACTGAAGCTTTCTTT
TRBV2	-	TRBJ1-1	-	CASSYLLLNTEAFF	TGTGCCAGCAGTTACCTACTCCTGAACACTGAAGCTTTCTTT
TRBV19	-	TRBJ2-4	-	CASSIILAGKNIQYF	TGTGCCAGTAGTATAATCCTAGCTGGCAAAAACATTCAGTACTTC
TRBV13	-	TRBJ2-5	TRBD2	CASSLRGSGGETQYF	TGTGCCAGCAGCTTACGAGGTAGCGGGGGTGAGACCCAGTACTTC
TRBV7-8	-	TRBJ2-3	-	CASSAGWGQGHGQYF	TGTGCCAGCAGCGCTGGATGGGGTCAGGGGCATGGGCAGTATTTT
TRBV6-1	-	TRBJ1-1	-	CASSEAGGSTEAFF	TGTGCCAGCAGTGAAGCCGGAGGGAGCACTGAAGCTTTCTTT